The entry below describes one T cell receptor (beta chain). These data originate in a study of monozygotic twins with cystic fibrosis. The CDR3 is 14 amino acids. CDR1 and CDR2 from the germline V gene are SGHRS and YFSETQ. V lost 0 bases and J 6 bases, leaving 13 bases between the germline ends. Some clones are missing from TCRdb's copy, which holds only in-frame ones; the method was immunoSEQ multiplex PCR. The sample includes 30,000 to 45,000 clones, 84% of them seen just once. The chain links TRBV5-1 to TRBJ2-7, with D perhaps TRBD1 or TRBD2 (5 bases each). The sequenced material came from blood. The sequence derives from a girl between 2 and 10 years old with cystic fibrosis. DNA for the CDR3: TGCGCCAGCAGCTTGGGGGACGGCCTCCCCGAGCAGTACTTC. Residues: CASSLGDGLPEQYF. Based on the CDR3 plus reference TRBV5-1 and TRBJ2-7, the full variable domain is KAGVTQTPRYLIKTRGQQVTLSCSPISGHRSVSWYQQTPGQGLQFLFEYFSETQRNKGNFPGRFSGRQFSNSRSEMNVSTLELGDSALYLCASSLGDGLPEQYFGPGTRLTVT.